This record covers a single T cell receptor beta chain. Profiled with immunoSEQ multiplex PCR; TCRdb holds only in-frame clones, not every one. This table holds tens of thousands of clones, under 90% found once. This specimen belongs to a study of blood T cell repertoires in COVID-19. Trimming removed 0 bases from V and 6 bases from J, with 3 bases in between. Germline V gene lookup returns CDR1 MNHEY and CDR2 SVGEGT. CDR3 length equals 12 residues. The sample comprised peripheral blood. The sequence derives from a woman between 55 and 75 years old with acute or convalescent COVID-19. The chain recombines TRBV6-2 or TRBV6-3 with TRBJ2-1; D ambiguous. CDR3 sequence (DNA): TGTGCCAGCAGTTACTCCGTCAATGAGCAGTTCTTC. It encodes CASSYSVNEQFF.